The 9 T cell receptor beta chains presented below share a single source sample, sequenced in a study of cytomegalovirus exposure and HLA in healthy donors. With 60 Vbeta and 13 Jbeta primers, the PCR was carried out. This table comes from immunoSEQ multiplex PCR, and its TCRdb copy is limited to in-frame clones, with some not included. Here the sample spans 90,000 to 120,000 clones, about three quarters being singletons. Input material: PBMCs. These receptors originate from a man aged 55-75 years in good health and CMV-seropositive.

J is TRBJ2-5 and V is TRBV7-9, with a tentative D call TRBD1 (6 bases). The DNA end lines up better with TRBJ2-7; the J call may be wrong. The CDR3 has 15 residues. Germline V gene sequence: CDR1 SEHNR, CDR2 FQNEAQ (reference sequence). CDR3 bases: TGTGCCAGCAGCTCTCAACAGGGATCCTCCTACGAGCAGTACTTC. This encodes CASSSQQGSSYEQYF.

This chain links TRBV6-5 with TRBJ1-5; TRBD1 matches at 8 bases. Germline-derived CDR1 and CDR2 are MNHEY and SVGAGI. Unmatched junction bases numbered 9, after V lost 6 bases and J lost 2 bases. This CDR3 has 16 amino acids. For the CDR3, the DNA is TGTGCCAGCAGATACCCAGGGGGCGCCGGCAATCAGCCCCAGCATTTT. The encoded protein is CASRYPGGAGNQPQHF.

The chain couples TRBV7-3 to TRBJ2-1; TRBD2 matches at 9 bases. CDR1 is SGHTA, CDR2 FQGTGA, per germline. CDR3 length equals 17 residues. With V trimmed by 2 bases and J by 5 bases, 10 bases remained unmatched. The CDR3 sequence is CASSLGEAGGFHNEQFF. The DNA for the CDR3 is TGTGCCAGCAGCTTAGGGGAGGCGGGGGGGTTCCACAATGAGCAGTTCTTC.

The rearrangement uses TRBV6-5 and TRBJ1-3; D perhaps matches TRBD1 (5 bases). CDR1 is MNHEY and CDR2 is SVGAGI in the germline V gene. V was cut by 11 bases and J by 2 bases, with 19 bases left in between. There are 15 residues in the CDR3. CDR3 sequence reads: CAVLVGTAPGNTIYF. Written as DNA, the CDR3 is TGTGCCGTGCTCGTAGGGACTGCTCCTGGAAACACCATATATTTT.

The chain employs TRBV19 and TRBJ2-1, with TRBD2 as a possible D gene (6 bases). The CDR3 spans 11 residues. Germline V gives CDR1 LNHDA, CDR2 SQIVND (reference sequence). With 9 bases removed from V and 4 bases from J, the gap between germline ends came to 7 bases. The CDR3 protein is CASRGYNEQFF. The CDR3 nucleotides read TGTGCCAGCCGGGGGTACAATGAGCAGTTCTTC.

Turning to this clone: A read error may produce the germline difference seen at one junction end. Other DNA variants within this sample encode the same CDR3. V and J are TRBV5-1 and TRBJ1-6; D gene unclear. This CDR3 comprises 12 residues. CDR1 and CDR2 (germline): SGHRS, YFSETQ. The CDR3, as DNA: TGCGCCAGCAGCTCCAATAATTCACCCCTCCACTTT. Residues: CASSSNNSPLHF. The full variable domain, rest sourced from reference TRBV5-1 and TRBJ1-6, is KAGVTQTPRYLIKTRGQQVTLSCSPISGHRSVSWYQQTPGQGLQFLFEYFSETQRNKGNFPGRFSGRQFSNSRSEMNVSTLELGDSALYLCASSSNNSPLHFGNGTRLTVT.

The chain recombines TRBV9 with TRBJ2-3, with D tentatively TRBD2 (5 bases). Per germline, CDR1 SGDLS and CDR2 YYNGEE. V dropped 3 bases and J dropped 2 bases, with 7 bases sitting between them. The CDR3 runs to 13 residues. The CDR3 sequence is CASSAGITDTQYF. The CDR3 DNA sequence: TGTGCCAGCAGCGCCGGGATCACAGATACGCAGTATTTT.

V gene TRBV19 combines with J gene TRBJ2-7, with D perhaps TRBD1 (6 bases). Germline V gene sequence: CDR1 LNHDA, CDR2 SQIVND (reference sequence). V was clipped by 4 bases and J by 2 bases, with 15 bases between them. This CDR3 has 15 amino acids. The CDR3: CASSTGYRTAYEQYF. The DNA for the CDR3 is TGTGCCAGTAGTACAGGGTACCGGACAGCCTACGAGCAGTACTTC.

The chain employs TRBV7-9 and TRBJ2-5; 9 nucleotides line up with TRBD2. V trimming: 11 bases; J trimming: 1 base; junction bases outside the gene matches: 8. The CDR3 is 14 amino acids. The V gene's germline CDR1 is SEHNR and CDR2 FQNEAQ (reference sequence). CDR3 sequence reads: CAYEATSGQETQYF. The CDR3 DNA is TGTGCCTACGAAGCGACTAGCGGCCAAGAGACCCAGTACTTC.